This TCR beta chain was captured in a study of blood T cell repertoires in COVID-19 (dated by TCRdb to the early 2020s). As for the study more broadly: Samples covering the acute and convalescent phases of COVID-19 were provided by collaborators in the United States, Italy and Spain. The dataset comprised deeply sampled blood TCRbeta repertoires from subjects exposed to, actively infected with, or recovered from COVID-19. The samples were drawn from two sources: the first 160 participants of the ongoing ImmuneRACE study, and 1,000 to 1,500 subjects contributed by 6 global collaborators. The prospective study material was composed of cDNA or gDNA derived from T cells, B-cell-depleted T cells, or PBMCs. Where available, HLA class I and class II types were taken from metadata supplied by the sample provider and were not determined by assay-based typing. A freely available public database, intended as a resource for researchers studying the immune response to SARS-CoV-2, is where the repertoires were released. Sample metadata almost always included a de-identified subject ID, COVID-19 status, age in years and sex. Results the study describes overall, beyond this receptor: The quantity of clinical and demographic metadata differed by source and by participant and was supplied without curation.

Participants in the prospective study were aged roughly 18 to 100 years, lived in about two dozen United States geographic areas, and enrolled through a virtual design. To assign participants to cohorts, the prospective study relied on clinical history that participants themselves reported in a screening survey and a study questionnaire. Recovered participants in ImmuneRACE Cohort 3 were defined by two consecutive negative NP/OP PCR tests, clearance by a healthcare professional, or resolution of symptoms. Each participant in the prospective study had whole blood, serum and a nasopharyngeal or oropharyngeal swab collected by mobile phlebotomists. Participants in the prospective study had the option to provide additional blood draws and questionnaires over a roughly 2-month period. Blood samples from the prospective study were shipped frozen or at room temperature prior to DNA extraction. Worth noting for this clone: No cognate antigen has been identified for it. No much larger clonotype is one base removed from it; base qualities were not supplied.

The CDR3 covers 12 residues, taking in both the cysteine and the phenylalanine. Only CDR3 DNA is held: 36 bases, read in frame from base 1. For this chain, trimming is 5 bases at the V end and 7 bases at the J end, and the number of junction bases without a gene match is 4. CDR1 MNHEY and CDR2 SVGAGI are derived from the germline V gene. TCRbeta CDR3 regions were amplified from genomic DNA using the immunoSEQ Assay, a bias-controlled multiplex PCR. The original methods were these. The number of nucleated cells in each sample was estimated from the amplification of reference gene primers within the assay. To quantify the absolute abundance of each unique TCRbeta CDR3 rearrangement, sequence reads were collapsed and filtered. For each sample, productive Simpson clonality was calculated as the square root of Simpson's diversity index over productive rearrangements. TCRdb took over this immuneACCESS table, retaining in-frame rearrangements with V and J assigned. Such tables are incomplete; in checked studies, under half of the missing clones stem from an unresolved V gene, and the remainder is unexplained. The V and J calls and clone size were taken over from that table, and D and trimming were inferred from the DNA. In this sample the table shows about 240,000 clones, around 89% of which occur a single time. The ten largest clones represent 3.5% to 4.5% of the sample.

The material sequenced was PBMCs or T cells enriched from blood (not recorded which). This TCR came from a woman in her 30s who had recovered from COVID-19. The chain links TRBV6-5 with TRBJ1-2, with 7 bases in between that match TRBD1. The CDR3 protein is CASSHRQGGYTF. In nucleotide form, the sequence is TGTGCCAGCAGTCATAGACAGGGTGGCTACACCTTC.